This T cell receptor beta chain was obtained from a study of OX40 agonist ivuxolimab in advanced cancers. The study in broad terms: The costimulatory receptor OX40 (CD134) was targeted by ivuxolimab, a fully human IgG2 agonistic monoclonal antibody. Patients were allowed to have had prior anti-PD-1, anti-PD-L1 or anti-CTLA-4 therapy, and 40% of the dose-escalation patients had been treated with checkpoint inhibitors. Intravenous ivuxolimab was administered to patients every 2 weeks at six dose levels: 0.01, 0.1, 0.3, 1.5, 3 and 10 mg/kg. Among the approximately 54 dose-escalation patients, some 20 had hepatocellular carcinoma, roughly 15 melanoma, 9 renal cell carcinoma and 9 head and neck cancer. Peripheral TCRbeta sequencing aimed to test whether ivuxolimab altered TCR sequence diversity and caused clonal T-cell expansion. Three dose-escalation patients achieved partial responses, one with hepatocellular carcinoma and two with cutaneous melanoma. The paper covers the monotherapy dose-escalation part of the phase I ivuxolimab trial, which included N ≈ 50 patients. In the dose-escalation cohort, approximately 82% of patients were male, and the mean age was around 60 years, with a range of about 20 to 90. The full study reports these points: Which antigens the clonally expanded peripheral T cells were specific for was not determined. In the 0.1-3.0 mg/kg groups, partial responders had among the lowest normalized peripheral clonal expansion, particularly in CD8+ T cells. Low levels of normalized T-cell clonal expansion were also seen in some patients who did not respond. On average, CD8+ T cells showed more expanded clones than CD4+ T cells after ivuxolimab. At doses of 0.1 to 3.0 mg/kg, clonal expansion of both CD4+ and CD8+ blood T cells was observed from baseline to week 6.

Comments on this clone: Its antigen is currently not known. No much larger clone is present one base from it, and per-base qualities are unavailable.

Genomic DNA was isolated from the sorted cells so that the TCRbeta CDR3 region could be sequenced. The immunoSEQ Assay was used for sequencing of TCRbeta CDR3 regions. TCRdb mirrors the immuneACCESS table, restricted to in-frame sequences. Some clones are absent from its copies; in checked studies, under half trace to an unresolved V gene, and the reason for the others is unknown. This sample gives 30,000 to 45,000 clones in total; roughly 85% of them show up just once. The ten largest clones add up to approximately 21% of the sample. The trial excluded patients who had a history of autoimmune disease or who were on systemic immunosuppression. Peripheral blood for TCR sequencing was collected from all dose cohorts at baseline, on cycle 4 day 1, and on cycle 7 day 1. The samples were drawn from a first-in-human, open-label, multicenter phase I dose-escalation trial of ivuxolimab. Adults with locally advanced or metastatic head and neck squamous cell, hepatocellular, melanoma or renal cell carcinoma were enrolled in the trial. Before TCR sequencing, CD4+ T cells and CD8+ T cells were sorted from peripheral blood as separate populations.

Including the terminal cysteine and phenylalanine, the CDR3 comprises 14 residues. The DNA shown is the 42-base CDR3, in frame from base 1. This chain joins TRBV23-1 to TRBJ2-5; the D gene cannot be named for sure. Near its end, the DNA agrees better with TRBJ2-7, so the J call may be wrong. TRBV23-1 is marked as an open reading frame, function uncertain. The clonotype comes from an adult with an advanced solid tumor such as melanoma, head and neck, liver or kidney cancer. Material: CD4+ or CD8+ T cells sorted from blood, obtained in a trial of the OX40 agonist ivuxolimab. The CDR3 corresponds to CASSPGPPLYEQYF. Here is the DNA: TGCGCCAGCAGTCCCGGGCCACCCTTGTACGAGCAGTACTTC.